The 26 T cell receptor beta chains presented below share a single source sample, sequenced in a study of CD8 T cells in ankylosing spondylitis. In TCRdb, the 5' RACE reads were re-called with MiXCR into one record per CDR3 protein. The sample gives 130,000 or so distinct CDR3 sequences, around 7% of which show up once; 12% is in the top ten. The material sequenced was blood, either unsorted or a sorted T cell fraction (not recorded which). The receptors stem from a male donor with ankylosing spondylitis or in good health (not recorded which).

This clonotype came up many times. The rearrangement links TRBV7-2 to TRBJ1-2, with D possibly being TRBD1 (5 bases). Trimming removed 1 base from V and 4 bases from J, with 10 bases in between. This CDR3 contains 14 residues. Germline loops: CDR1 SGHTA, CDR2 FQGNSA. The CDR3 region is CASSLGAGLYGYTF. CDR3 in DNA: TGTGCCAGCAGCTTAGGCGCGGGACTCTATGGCTACACCTTC.

There are many counts of this clonotype. The chain is built from TRBV3-1 and TRBJ2-3, with a weak D call TRBD2 (5 bases). In germline, CDR1 is LGHDT, CDR2 YNNKEL (reference sequence). The CDR3 covers 14 residues. Trimming took off 4 bases at V and 8 bases at J, with 16 bases between the two ends. The CDR3 protein is CASSPAGPRGTQYF. The CDR3 DNA follows: TGTGCCAGCAGCCCCGCGGGCCCCCGAGGTACGCAGTATTTT.

This clonotype was recorded many times. The chain uses TRBV7-2 and TRBJ2-1, with D maybe TRBD1 (5 bases). V was shortened by 1 base and J by 7 bases, with 11 bases between the two germline ends. Germline V lookup: CDR1 SGHTA, CDR2 FQGNSA. The CDR3 is 14 residues long. Here the CDR3 reads CASSLVAGMNEQFF. Here the CDR3 DNA reads TGTGCCAGCAGCTTAGTGGCAGGGATGAATGAGCAGTTCTTC.

About this clonotype: A clone one base away is much larger, so this may be a read error. V usage is TRBV10-3 and J usage is TRBJ2-7; 8 bases are a match to TRBD2. CDR1 is ENHRY and CDR2 is SYGVKD in the germline V gene. The CDR3 length is 18 residues. After removal of 4 bases from V and 0 bases from J, the junction contained 14 bases not matched to a gene. Written as DNA, the CDR3 is TGTGCCATCAGTGCCTGGACAGTAGTTAGCGGGACCTCCTACGAGCAGTACTTC. This gives the protein CAISAWTVVSGTSYEQYF.

This rearrangement joins TRBV5-1 to TRBJ2-1, with D unclear. V gave up 1 base and J gave up 8 bases, with 16 bases separating them. CDR1 and CDR2 (germline): SGHRS, YFSETQ. CDR3 length: 15 amino acids. The CDR3 nucleotides are TGCGCCAGCAGCTTGCAAGGGTCTGGGTTAGATGAGCAGTTCTTC. This gives the protein CASSLQGSGLDEQFF.

This clonotype was observed at least ten times. The CDR3 here is CASSLVGGRSYNEQFF. CDR3 in DNA: TGTGCCAGCAGCTTAGTGGGCGGGAGATCATACAATGAGCAGTTCTTC. This rearrangement joins TRBV7-2 to TRBJ2-1; 7 bases are a match to TRBD2. The CDR3 sequence is 16 residues long. V trimming: 1 base; J trimming: 4 bases; junction bases outside the gene matches: 7. The germline V gene encodes CDR1 SGHTA and CDR2 FQGNSA.

This clonotype was detected many times. The V and J genes are TRBV2 and TRBJ2-1; D remains ambiguous. The germline gives CDR1 SNHLY, CDR2 FYNNEI. The CDR3 covers 14 residues. Trimming cost V 4 bases and J 1 base, with 8 bases left between them. The chain's CDR3 is CASSVTSSYNEQFF. Written as DNA, the CDR3 is TGTGCCAGCAGTGTAACGTCTTCCTACAATGAGCAGTTCTTC.

The rearrangement uses TRBV28 and TRBJ2-2, with TRBD2 matching 11 bases. Germline CDR1 and CDR2: MDHEN and SYDVKM. V dropped 6 bases and J dropped 0; count of bases not matched to a gene: 6. The CDR3 contains 17 residues. The CDR3 here is CASSHGLAGTNTGELFF. The CDR3 DNA follows: TGTGCCAGCAGCCACGGACTAGCGGGCACGAACACCGGGGAGCTGTTTTTT.

This clonotype was recorded many times. The chain links TRBV5-1 to TRBJ2-7; D might be TRBD1 (6 bases). Trimming stripped 5 bases from V and 0 bases from J, with 9 bases between. The V gene's germline CDR1 is SGHRS and CDR2 YFSETQ. CDR3 length: 13 amino acids. CDR3 coding DNA: TGCGCCAGCAGAGGACAGCTCTCCTACGAGCAGTACTTC. It is translated as CASRGQLSYEQYF.

This clonotype has ten or more counts. This chain joins TRBV5-1 and TRBJ2-2, with 8 bases matching TRBD1. This CDR3 is 15 amino acids long. Unmatched junction bases numbered 7, after V lost 4 bases and J lost 5 bases. Germline V gives CDR1 SGHRS, CDR2 YFSETQ. The CDR3 is CASSPADRGTGELFF. CDR3 in DNA: TGCGCCAGCAGCCCGGCAGACAGGGGAACCGGGGAGCTGTTTTTT.

V is TRBV5-1 and J is TRBJ2-7; TRBD1 is a possible D gene (6 bases). Germline V gene sequence: CDR1 SGHRS, CDR2 YFSETQ. The CDR3 has 13 amino acids. Deletions cut 5 bases from V and 2 bases from J, with 11 bases between. The CDR3 DNA reads as TGCGCCAGCAGAGGAGACAGGCCCTACGAGCAGTACTTC. Translating it yields CASRGDRPYEQYF.

This clonotype was found many times. This sequence joins TRBV5-5 and TRBJ2-7, with 8 bases that match TRBD1. The germline V gene encodes CDR1 SGHKS and CDR2 YYEKEE (reference sequence). The J segment lost 4 bases and the V segment lost 1 base, leaving 7 bases of the junction unmatched. The CDR3 extends over 15 amino acids. CDR3 region: CASSLFPGGRYEQYF. The CDR3 bases are TGTGCCAGCAGCTTGTTCCCAGGGGGCAGGTACGAGCAGTACTTC.

The chain recombines TRBV5-1 with TRBJ1-2, with D maybe TRBD1 (6 bases). CDR3 length: 15 amino acids. Germline lookup yields CDR1 SGHRS and CDR2 YFSETQ. Trimming stripped 0 bases from V and 2 bases from J, with 11 bases between. CDR3 protein: CASSLEQGGNYGYTF. The CDR3 DNA follows: TGCGCCAGCAGCTTGGAACAGGGAGGAAACTATGGCTACACCTTC.

Ten or more counts support this clonotype. This chain links TRBV7-3 with TRBJ2-1; TRBD2 matches at 12 bases. V lost 4 bases to trimming and J lost 7 bases; unmatched junction nucleotides: 8. The germline gives CDR1 SGHTA, CDR2 FQGTGA. The CDR3 is made up of 16 amino acids. CDR3 loop: CASSSVGLAGTNEQFF. In DNA, the CDR3 is TGTGCCAGCAGCTCAGTCGGACTAGCGGGGACTAATGAGCAGTTCTTC.

This clonotype was found many times. This sequence joins TRBV29-1 and TRBJ2-7; 7 bases align to TRBD1. Trimming cost V 5 bases and J 7 bases; bases outside gene matches: 11. Germline V lookup: CDR1 SQVTM, CDR2 ANQGSEA. CDR3 length: 13 amino acids. In DNA form, the CDR3 reads TGCAGCGTTCGCGGACAGGCCCATTTGGAGCAGTACTTC. Amino acids: CSVRGQAHLEQYF.

This clonotype showed up many times. In DNA form, the CDR3 reads TGTGCCAGCAGCCAAGCCGGGACAAAAGACAATGAGCAGTTCTTC. The encoded protein is CASSQAGTKDNEQFF. The rearrangement uses TRBV7-2 and TRBJ2-1, with D perhaps TRBD1 (6 bases). The CDR3 is 15 amino acids. The V gene's germline CDR1 is SGHTA and CDR2 FQGNSA. The V end was cut by 5 bases, the J end by 5 bases, with 16 bases between.

The rearrangement uses TRBV4-3 and TRBJ1-2; D call uncertain. CDR3 length: 14 amino acids. V was trimmed by 0 bases and J by 1 base, leaving 6 bases between them. The V gene's germline CDR1 is LGHNA and CDR2 YSLEER. CDR3 DNA sequence: TGCGCCAGCAGCCAAGATCTTAGTAACTATGGCTACACCTTC. Translation: CASSQDLSNYGYTF.

This clonotype was counted a few times. This chain joins TRBV5-1 and TRBJ1-5, with 8 bases that match TRBD1. Germline CDR1 and CDR2: SGHRS and YFSETQ. The CDR3 is made up of 14 amino acids. V shed 0 bases, J shed 8 bases, and the junction held 4 bases outside the gene matches. CDR3 coding DNA: TGCGCCAGCAGCTTGGGGACAGGGAGGGAGCCCCAGCATTTT. This codes for CASSLGTGREPQHF. Together with reference TRBV5-1 and TRBJ1-5, the CDR3 gives the full variable domain: KAGVTQTPRYLIKTRGQQVTLSCSPISGHRSVSWYQQTPGQGLQFLFEYFSETQRNKGNFPGRFSGRQFSNSRSEMNVSTLELGDSALYLCASSLGTGREPQHFGDGTRLSIL.

This clonotype was observed a handful of times. J is TRBJ2-1 and V is TRBV5-1; D may be TRBD2 (5 bases). CDR1 and CDR2 (germline): SGHRS, YFSETQ. V was trimmed by 7 bases and J by 0 bases, leaving 14 bases between them. The CDR3 covers 15 residues. The CDR3 region is CASGKAVSSYNEQFF. As DNA, the CDR3 is TGCGCCAGCGGAAAAGCGGTCAGCTCCTACAATGAGCAGTTCTTC.

This clonotype has at least ten counts. The chain carries TRBV18 and TRBJ1-5, with D perhaps TRBD1 (5 bases). Trimming took 3 bases from V and 3 from J, leaving 12 bases between them. The CDR3 is 15 amino acids. Germline V gives CDR1 KGHSH, CDR2 LQKENI. As DNA, the CDR3 is TGTGCCAGCTCACCCATTACAGGCCCCAATCAGCCCCAGCATTTT. The encoded protein is CASSPITGPNQPQHF.

This clonotype was seen ten or more times. The chain links TRBV12-3 or TRBV12-4 to TRBJ1-1; 9 bases map to TRBD1. The V gene end was trimmed by 1 base and the J gene end by 4 bases; junction bases not matched to a gene: 4. The CDR3 length is 15 residues. For the CDR3, the DNA is TGTGCCAGCAGTTTAGGACAGGGGGGCGGCACTGAAGCTTTCTTT. Protein sequence: CASSLGQGGGTEAFF.

The sample holds one count of this clonotype. The chain joins TRBV5-4 to TRBJ2-5; D might be TRBD1 (5 bases). CDR1 is SGHNT and CDR2 is YYREEE in the germline V gene (reference sequence). The CDR3 consists of 14 residues. The germline V and J ends were trimmed by 3 bases and 1 base, with 10 bases remaining between them. The CDR3: CASSSWGSQETQYF. DNA for the CDR3: TGTGCCAGCAGCTCTTGGGGCAGCCAAGAGACCCAGTACTTC.

This clonotype came up many times. The chain carries TRBV5-1 and TRBJ2-3; 8 bases align to TRBD1. The germline CDR1 and CDR2 sequences are SGHRS and YFSETQ. V shed 7 bases, J shed 1 base, and the junction held 5 bases outside the gene matches. This CDR3 contains 14 residues. The CDR3 bases are TGCGCCAGCCGTGGACAGGGAGGCACAGATACGCAGTATTTT. This codes for CASRGQGGTDTQYF.

This clonotype was picked up many times. The gene calls are TRBV5-6 and TRBJ2-7; TRBD1 might be the D (6 bases). Trimming left V 4 bases short and J 1 base short, with 24 bases between. This CDR3 is 18 amino acids long. The germline V gene has CDR1 SGHDT and CDR2 YYEEEE. The CDR3 DNA reads TGTGCCAGCAGCAGCTTGTGGGGTCAGGGGCTGCGTTCCTACGAGCAGTACTTC. Protein sequence: CASSSLWGQGLRSYEQYF.

In this sample, this clonotype turned up many times. The chain is built from TRBV7-2 and TRBJ2-7, with 7 bases fitting TRBD2. The CDR3 contains 17 residues. CDR1 and CDR2 (germline): SGHTA, FQGNSA. The V gene end was trimmed by 4 bases and the J gene end by 0 bases; junction bases not matched to a gene: 12. The CDR3 nucleotides read TGTGCCAGCAGCTCGCCTTCAGCGGGAAGGAGCTCCTACGAGCAGTACTTC. Its protein product is CASSSPSAGRSSYEQYF.

This clonotype was seen at least ten times. The rearrangement uses TRBV5-4 and TRBJ2-7; 9 nucleotides match TRBD1. The CDR3 runs 16 residues. With 3 bases clipped from V and 2 bases from J, the junction kept 9 bases outside the gene matches. Germline CDR1 and CDR2: SGHNT and YYREEE (reference sequence). The CDR3 loop is CASSSGKGQGTYEQYF. CDR3 coding DNA: TGTGCCAGCAGCTCTGGTAAAGGACAGGGGACCTACGAGCAGTACTTC.